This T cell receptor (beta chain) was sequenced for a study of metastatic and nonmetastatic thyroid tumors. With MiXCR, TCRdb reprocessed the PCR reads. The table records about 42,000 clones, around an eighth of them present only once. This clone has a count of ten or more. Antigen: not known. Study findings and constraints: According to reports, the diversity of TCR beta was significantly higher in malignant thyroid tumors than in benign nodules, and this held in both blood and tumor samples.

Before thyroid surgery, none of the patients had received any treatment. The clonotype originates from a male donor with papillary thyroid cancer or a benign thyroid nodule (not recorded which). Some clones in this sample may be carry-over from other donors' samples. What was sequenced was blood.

CDR3: CATSRDGASGGETQYF. The CDR3 DNA is TGTGCCACCAGCAGAGATGGGGCTAGCGGGGGTGAGACCCAGTACTTC. The chain couples TRBV15 to TRBJ2-5, with TRBD2 identical over 10 bases. The CDR3 length is 16 residues. V gave up 0 bases and J gave up 5 bases; unmatched junction bases: 6. The germline gives CDR1 LNHNV, CDR2 YYDKDF (reference sequence).